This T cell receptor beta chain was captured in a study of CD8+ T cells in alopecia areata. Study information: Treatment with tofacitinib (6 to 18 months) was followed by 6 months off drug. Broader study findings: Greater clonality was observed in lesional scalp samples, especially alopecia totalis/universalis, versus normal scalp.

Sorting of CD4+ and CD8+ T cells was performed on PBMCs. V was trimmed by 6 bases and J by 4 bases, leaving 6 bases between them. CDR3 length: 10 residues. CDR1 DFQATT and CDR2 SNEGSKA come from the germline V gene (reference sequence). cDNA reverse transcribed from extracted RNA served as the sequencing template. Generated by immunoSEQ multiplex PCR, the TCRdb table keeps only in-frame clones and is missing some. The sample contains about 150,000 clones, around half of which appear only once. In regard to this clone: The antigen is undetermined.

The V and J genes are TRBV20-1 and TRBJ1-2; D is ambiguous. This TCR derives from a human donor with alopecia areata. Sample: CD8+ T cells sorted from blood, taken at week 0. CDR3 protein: CSAFSYGYTF. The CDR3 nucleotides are TGCAGTGCCTTTAGCTATGGCTACACCTTC.